This passage covers 12 T cell receptor beta chains from one sample sequenced in a study of shared clonotypes between healthy human individuals. The assay was immunoSEQ multiplex PCR, and TCRdb's table has in-frame clones only and misses some. The sample has some 690,000 clones, 90% seen once. Sequences were obtained from memory CD8+ T cells from PBMCs. Specified subset: CD45RO+ cells pooled with CCR7-negative TemRA cells. These receptors came from a man between 18 and 29 years old in good health. Some clones in this sample may be carry-over from other donors' samples.

The chain joins TRBV9 to TRBJ2-7; 9 positions agree with TRBD1. J lost 6 bases, V lost 4 bases, and 5 bases had no gene match. The CDR3 extends over 13 amino acids. In germline, CDR1 is SGDLS, CDR2 YYNGEE. The CDR3 sequence is CASSRGQGGEQYF. CDR3 coding DNA: TGTGCCAGCAGCAGGGGACAGGGAGGCGAGCAGTACTTC.

This sequence joins TRBV6-5 and TRBJ2-7; D might be TRBD1 (6 bases). Trimming took 2 bases from V and 5 from J, leaving 19 bases between them. Germline CDR1 and CDR2: MNHEY and SVGAGI. This CDR3 contains 16 residues. CDR3 residues: CASSYDGWAGANEQYF. The DNA of the CDR3 is TGTGCCAGCAGTTACGACGGTTGGGCAGGGGCCAACGAGCAGTACTTC.

The rearrangement joins TRBV6-6 to TRBJ2-7, with 9 bases identical to TRBD2. Germline V gives CDR1 MNHNY, CDR2 SVGAGI (reference sequence). This CDR3 is built from 14 residues. Losses at the gene ends were 8 bases for V and 0 bases for J; bases not matched to a gene: 5. The chain's CDR3 is CASSISGGSYEQYF. CDR3 nucleotide sequence: TGTGCCAGCTCGATTAGCGGGGGCTCCTACGAGCAGTACTTC.

CDR3 residues: CASSPQRGAEAFF. The CDR3 coding sequence is TGTGCCAGCAGCCCCCAGAGGGGAGCTGAAGCTTTCTTT. The chain has TRBV11-2 and TRBJ1-1; D may be TRBD1 (5 bases). The germline CDR1 and CDR2 sequences are SGHAT and FQNNGV. Trimming pared 5 bases from V and 6 bases from J, leaving 13 bases between. CDR3 length: 13 residues.

The gene calls are TRBV6-5 and TRBJ2-7; TRBD2 might be the D (5 bases). Trimming cost V 11 bases and J 6 bases, with 14 bases left between them. Germline V lookup: CDR1 MNHEY, CDR2 SVGAGI. The CDR3 has 11 amino acids. The CDR3 loop is CAEGEGGEQYF. In DNA form, the CDR3 reads TGTGCCGAAGGAGAGGGCGGCGAGCAGTACTTC.

This clone was seen more than once but under ten times. The V gene is TRBV19, the J gene TRBJ1-2; D gene ambiguous. Germline lookup yields CDR1 LNHDA and CDR2 SQIVND (reference sequence). V was clipped by 7 bases and J by 5 bases, with 11 bases between them. The CDR3 is made up of 12 amino acids. DNA for the CDR3: TGTGCCAGTAAAATCTCGGATTATGGCTACACCTTC. This sequence encodes CASKISDYGYTF.

The gene calls are TRBV4-3 and TRBJ2-1; D unresolved. The CDR3 runs 13 residues. Per germline, CDR1 LGHNA and CDR2 YSLEER. Trimming shortened V by 1 base and J by 7 bases, and 8 bases separated the two germline ends. Here the CDR3 reads CASSQALFNEQFF. CDR3 DNA: TGCGCCAGCAGCCAAGCCCTGTTTAATGAGCAGTTCTTC.

In regard to this clone: The same CDR3 also results from other DNA sequences found in this sample. This sequence joins TRBV27 and TRBJ1-5; no reliable D call. The CDR3 contains 13 residues. Germline CDR1 and CDR2: MNHEY and SMNVEV (reference sequence). V dropped 1 base and J dropped 4 bases, with 5 bases sitting between them. This CDR3 is CASSLWGNQPQHF. The CDR3 DNA is TGTGCCAGCAGTTTATGGGGTAATCAGCCCCAGCATTTT.

The chain links TRBV9 to TRBJ2-7; TRBD1 might be the D (6 bases). The CDR3 is made up of 15 amino acids. Germline values: CDR1 SGDLS, CDR2 YYNGEE. Trimming removed 4 bases at V and 3 bases at J, with 17 bases between. This CDR3 reads CASSPLGGIYYEQYF. The DNA of the CDR3 is TGTGCCAGCAGCCCCCTAGGGGGAATCTACTACGAGCAGTACTTC. Together with reference TRBV9 and TRBJ2-7, the CDR3 gives the full variable domain: DSGVTQTPKHLITATGQRVTLRCSPRSGDLSVYWYQQSLDQGLQFLIQYYNGEERAKGNILERFSAQQFPDLHSELNLSSLELGDSALYFCASSPLGGIYYEQYFGPGTRLTVT.

The rearrangement uses TRBV6-1 and TRBJ2-1; 10 bases fit TRBD1. Trimming removed 8 bases from V and 7 bases from J; junction bases left unmatched: 8. Germline CDR1 reads MNHNS; CDR2 reads SASEGT. The CDR3 covers 14 residues. The CDR3 region is CASDPGTGVNEQFF. In nucleotides, the CDR3 is TGTGCCAGCGACCCCGGGACAGGGGTAAATGAGCAGTTCTTC.

The chain is built from TRBV4-1 and TRBJ2-1, with a possible D match to TRBD2 (6 bases). Germline CDR1 MGHRA, CDR2 YSYEKL. This CDR3 region has 17 residues. Trimming shortened V by 0 bases and J by 1 base, and 13 bases separated the two germline ends. CDR3 nucleotide sequence: TGCGCCAGCAGCCAAGATACGACTAGATATTCCTACAATGAGCAGTTCTTC. This sequence encodes CASSQDTTRYSYNEQFF.

The chain employs TRBV28 and TRBJ2-5; D may correspond to TRBD1 or TRBD2 (5 bases each). V lost 3 bases to trimming and J lost 5 bases, with 19 bases between them. From germline, CDR1 is MDHEN and CDR2 SYDVKM. The CDR3 runs to 16 residues. The CDR3 nucleotides read TGTGCCAGCAGTTTCCCAACCCGGGGCATAGAGGAGACCCAGTACTTC. It encodes CASSFPTRGIEETQYF.